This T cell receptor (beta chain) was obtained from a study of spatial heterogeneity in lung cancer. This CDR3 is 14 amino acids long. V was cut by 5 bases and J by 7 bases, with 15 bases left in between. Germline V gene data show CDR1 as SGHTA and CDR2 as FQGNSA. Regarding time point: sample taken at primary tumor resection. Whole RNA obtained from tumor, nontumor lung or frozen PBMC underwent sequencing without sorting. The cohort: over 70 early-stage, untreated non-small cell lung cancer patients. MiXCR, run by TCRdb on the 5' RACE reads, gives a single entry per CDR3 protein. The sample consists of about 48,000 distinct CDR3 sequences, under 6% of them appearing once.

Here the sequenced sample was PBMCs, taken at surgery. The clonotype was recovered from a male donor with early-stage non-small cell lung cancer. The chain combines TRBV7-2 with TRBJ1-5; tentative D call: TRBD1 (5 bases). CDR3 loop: CASSALGVGQPQHF. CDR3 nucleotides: TGTGCCAGCAGCGCTCTAGGGGTCGGGCAGCCCCAGCATTTT.